This passage covers 11 T cell receptor beta chains from one sample sequenced in a study of blood T cell repertoires in COVID-19. Produced via immunoSEQ multiplex PCR; TCRdb's table is partial and in-frame only. Of some 110,000 clones listed, about 82% are singletons. The source material was peripheral blood. Receptors originate from a human donor in a cohort sampled during active COVID-19.

The chain links TRBV29-1 to TRBJ2-7; 7 bases line up with TRBD1. Per germline, CDR1 SQVTM and CDR2 ANQGSEA. Losses at the gene ends were 3 bases for V and 5 bases for J; bases not matched to a gene: 4. The CDR3 sequence is 12 residues long. The CDR3 protein is CSVDTGVDEQYF. CDR3 nucleotide sequence: TGCAGCGTTGACACAGGGGTTGACGAGCAGTACTTC.

This chain joins TRBV5-4 and TRBJ2-5; no firm D call. Germline loops: CDR1 SGHNT, CDR2 YYREEE (reference sequence). CDR3 length: 11 residues. V was clipped by 4 bases and J by 5 bases, with 6 bases between them. The CDR3 reads CASSPGETQYF. The CDR3 nucleotides are TGTGCCAGCAGCCCCGGTGAGACCCAGTACTTC.

V gene TRBV27 combines with J gene TRBJ2-7; TRBD1 is a possible D gene (5 bases). Deletions cut 2 bases from V and 2 bases from J, with 19 bases between. The CDR3 extends over 17 amino acids. CDR1 is MNHEY, CDR2 SMNVEV, per germline (reference sequence). The CDR3 reads CASSLNWGGATTYEQYF. CDR3 coding DNA: TGTGCCAGCAGTTTAAATTGGGGTGGGGCCACGACCTACGAGCAGTACTTC.

The chain carries TRBV9 and TRBJ2-1; 13 nucleotides agree with TRBD2. J was trimmed by 7 bases and V by 2 bases; bases with no gene match: 3. In germline, CDR1 is SGDLS, CDR2 YYNGEE. The CDR3 loop spans 15 amino acids. CDR3: CASSVTSGRVNEQFF. DNA for the CDR3: TGTGCCAGCAGCGTTACTAGCGGGAGGGTGAATGAGCAGTTCTTC. Filled out from reference TRBV9 and TRBJ2-1, the complete variable domain reads DSGVTQTPKHLITATGQRVTLRCSPRSGDLSVYWYQQSLDQGLQFLIQYYNGEERAKGNILERFSAQQFPDLHSELNLSSLELGDSALYFCASSVTSGRVNEQFFGPGTRLTVL.

This sequence joins TRBV30 and TRBJ2-3; 10 bases align to TRBD2. CDR1 is GTSNPN, CDR2 SVGIG, per germline (reference sequence). CDR3 size: 14 residues. The J segment lost 3 bases and the V segment lost 3 bases, leaving 3 bases of the junction unmatched. DNA for the CDR3: TGTGCCTGGAGAACTAGCGGGGCTACAGATACGCAGTATTTT. Translation gives CAWRTSGATDTQYF. Drawing the rest from reference TRBV30 and TRBJ2-3, the complete variable domain is SQTIHQWPATLVQPVGSPLSLECTVEGTSNPNLYWYRQAAGRGLQLLFYSVGIGQISSEVPQNLSASRPQDRQFILSSKKLLLSDSGFYLCAWRTSGATDTQYFGPGTRLTVL.

J is TRBJ2-7 and V is TRBV23-1, with D perhaps TRBD1 (5 bases). TRBV23-1 qualifies as an ORF whose function is uncertain. Trimming took 3 bases from V and 2 from J, leaving 14 bases between them. The length of the CDR3 is 15 residues. In DNA form, the CDR3 reads TGCGCCAGCAGTCAGGGAAGGCAGGGAACCTACGAGCAGTACTTC. Translated: CASSQGRQGTYEQYF.

The rearrangement links TRBV5-1 to TRBJ2-2, with 9 nucleotides matching TRBD2. CDR1 and CDR2 (germline): SGHRS, YFSETQ. The CDR3 loop spans 14 amino acids. With 6 bases clipped from V and 7 bases from J, the junction kept 7 bases outside the gene matches. The CDR3 here is CASMASGTVGELFF. In DNA, the CDR3 is TGCGCCAGCATGGCTAGCGGGACGGTCGGGGAGCTGTTTTTT.

The chain joins TRBV18 to TRBJ1-1; D is undetermined. CDR1 KGHSH and CDR2 LQKENI come from the germline V gene. V lost 2 bases and J 2 bases, leaving 9 bases between the germline ends. The CDR3 extends over 14 amino acids. The CDR3 DNA sequence: TGTGCCAGCTCACCAGTCGCGGTTAACACTGAAGCTTTCTTT. The encoded protein is CASSPVAVNTEAFF.

This chain links TRBV5-1 with TRBJ2-7; 10 nucleotides agree with TRBD2. CDR3 length equals 14 residues. Trimming took 9 bases from V and 5 from J; bases not matched to a gene: 11. Germline V lookup: CDR1 SGHRS, CDR2 YFSETQ. CDR3 in amino acids: CATATSGSPDEQYF. The DNA of the CDR3 is TGCGCCACAGCGACTAGCGGGTCTCCGGACGAGCAGTACTTC.

The chain carries TRBV5-4 and TRBJ2-7; 9 bases are shared with TRBD2. In germline, CDR1 is SGHNT, CDR2 YYREEE (reference sequence). The CDR3 is 16 amino acids. J gave up 6 bases and V 0 bases, and 10 bases lay outside the gene matches. The CDR3 sequence is CASSLAGTSIDGEQYF. In nucleotides, the CDR3 is TGTGCCAGCAGCTTGGCCGGGACTAGCATTGACGGCGAGCAGTACTTC.

The chain links TRBV4-1 to TRBJ2-1; possible D gene TRBD1, 5 bases. The CDR3 has 16 amino acids. V was pared by 0 bases and J by 0 bases, with 9 bases between. Looked up from germline, CDR1 is MGHRA and CDR2 is YSYEKL. The CDR3 DNA follows: TGCGCCAGCAGCCAAGAAGCAGGGATCTCCTACAATGAGCAGTTCTTC. Its protein is CASSQEAGISYNEQFF.